Sequencing of this T cell receptor (beta chain) was carried out in a study of blood T cell repertoires in COVID-19 (dated by TCRdb to the early 2020s). Regarding the complete study: Samples covering the acute and convalescent phases of COVID-19 were provided by collaborators in the United States, Italy and Spain. The material from the prospective study consisted of cDNA or gDNA derived from T cells, B-cell-depleted T cells, or PBMCs. The dataset comprised deeply sampled blood TCRbeta repertoires from subjects exposed to, actively infected with, or recovered from COVID-19. The repertoires were released in a freely available public database intended as a resource for research on the immune response to SARS-CoV-2. Samples came from the ongoing ImmuneRACE study (first 160 participants) plus 1,254 subjects from 6 global collaborators. Sample metadata almost always included a de-identified subject ID, COVID-19 status, age in years and sex. Where available, HLA class I and class II types were taken from metadata supplied by the sample provider and were not determined by assay-based typing.

TCRbeta CDR3 regions were amplified from genomic DNA using the immunoSEQ Assay, a bias-controlled multiplex PCR. In the source study's methods: The number of nucleated cells in each sample was estimated from the amplification of reference gene primers within the assay. To quantify the absolute abundance of each unique TCRbeta CDR3 rearrangement, sequence reads were collapsed and filtered. Productive Simpson clonality was computed per sample as the square root of Simpson's diversity index over productive rearrangements. TCRdb obtained this table from immuneACCESS and retained in-frame rearrangements with V and J assigned. These tables miss some clones; where compared with another copy, unresolved V genes account for less than half of the shortfall, and the remainder is unexplained. V, J and clone size reflect that table, while D and trimming were determined from the DNA. The sample table shows more than 90,000 clones, and about three quarters are seen once. The leading ten clones occupy less than 7.5% of the sample.

Results the study describes overall, beyond this receptor: The amount of clinical and demographic metadata varied by source and participant and was provided uncurated.

Whole blood was collected in K2EDTA tubes by collaborating institutions according to the institutions' own protocols. For TCRbeta analysis, collaborator samples were shipped as frozen whole blood, as isolated PBMCs, or as DNA extracted from either sample type. At the junction V is shortened by 6 bases and J by 2 bases, with 12 bases in between. CDR1 is given as MRHNA and CDR2 as SNTAGT, both from the germline V gene. The CDR3, from cysteine to phenylalanine, totals 14 residues. The sequence is cut down to CDR3 DNA, 42 bases in frame from base 1. In the case of this clone: Its antigen target is currently unknown. Base qualities were left out, and no much larger clone turns up one base away.

The TCR was taken from a man aged 65-85 years with acute or convalescent COVID-19. Sequences were obtained from peripheral blood. This sequence uses TRBV6-4 and TRBJ2-3; confidence is insufficient to name the D gene. The DNA is TGTGCCAGCAGCCCCGACATGGCCACAGATACGCAGTATTTT. Its protein is CASSPDMATDTQYF.